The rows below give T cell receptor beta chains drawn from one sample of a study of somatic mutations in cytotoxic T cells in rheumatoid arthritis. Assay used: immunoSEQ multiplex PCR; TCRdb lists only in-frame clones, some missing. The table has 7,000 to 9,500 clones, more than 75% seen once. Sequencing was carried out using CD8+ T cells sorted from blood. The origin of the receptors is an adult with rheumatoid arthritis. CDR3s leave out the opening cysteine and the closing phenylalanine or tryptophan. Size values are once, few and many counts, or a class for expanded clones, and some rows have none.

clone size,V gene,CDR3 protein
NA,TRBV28,ASSLWPRTGWNQPQH
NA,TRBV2,ASIGLAGRRETQY
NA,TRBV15,ATSRDAEVETQY
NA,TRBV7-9,ASSSGRDTQY
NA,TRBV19,ASSPAGTPSYEQY
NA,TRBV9,ASSILSGGPYNEQF
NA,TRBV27,ASSLGTTLSYEQY
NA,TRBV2,ASSEAGGTSSEQF
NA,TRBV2,ASSEAGLGWRQKQF
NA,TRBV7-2,ASSLGLAGAGEQF
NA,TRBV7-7,ASSLGQGMGETQY
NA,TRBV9,ASSAARQPNSPLH
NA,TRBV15,TTSPGGLEDYGYT
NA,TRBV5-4,ASSQDGTANYGYT
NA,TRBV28,ASSLGNTIY
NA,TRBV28,ASSSTGTSQPQH
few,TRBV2,ASCEGISYEQY
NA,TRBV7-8,ASSLVGTSGYNEQF
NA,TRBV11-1,ASSSSGEGPTDTQY
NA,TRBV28,ASSLAGEGNRAEINSPLH
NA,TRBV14,ASSPGERVSSTDTQY
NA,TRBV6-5,ASSPLGGPEGGYT
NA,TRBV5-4,ASSLGELAKNIQY
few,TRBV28,ASSLYGSNEQF